The rows below give T cell receptor beta chains drawn from one sample of a study of blood T cell repertoires in COVID-19. The protocol was immunoSEQ multiplex PCR, while the TCRdb copy is restricted to in-frame clones and leaves out a portion. This table has fewer than 110,000 clones, about 91% appearing once. Sequencing input: peripheral blood. The receptors here all came from a man between 45 and 60 years old with acute or convalescent COVID-19. Each CDR3 is given with its conserved first and last residue. A D gene is named only where the DNA matches it firmly. The size field is filled for only some rows; it gives once, few, many or a size class.

d_call: TRBD1; v_call: TRBV28; clone_size: .; j_call: TRBJ1-5; cdr3_nt: TGTGCCAGCAGTCCCAGGGGGCCGGGTCAGCCCCAGCATTTT; cdr3_aa: CASSPRGPGQPQHF
d_call: TRBD1; v_call: TRBV5-6; clone_size: .; j_call: TRBJ1-2; cdr3_nt: TGTGCCAGCAGCCTGGGGGACAGTGTTAACTATGGCTACACCTTC; cdr3_aa: CASSLGDSVNYGYTF
d_call: TRBD1; v_call: TRBV10-3; clone_size: .; j_call: TRBJ2-5; cdr3_nt: TGTGCCATCAGTCCCGGACAGGGTGAGACCCAGTACTTC; cdr3_aa: CAISPGQGETQYF
d_call: .; v_call: TRBV12-3/TRBV12-4; clone_size: .; j_call: TRBJ2-5; cdr3_nt: TGTGCCAGCAGTTCGACAGGCTCAGGGACCCAGTACTTC; cdr3_aa: CASSSTGSGTQYF
d_call: TRBD1; v_call: TRBV9; clone_size: .; j_call: TRBJ1-1; cdr3_nt: TGTGCCAGCAGCGTAGCAGGGGGACACACTGAAGCTTTCTTT; cdr3_aa: CASSVAGGHTEAFF
d_call: .; v_call: TRBV9; clone_size: .; j_call: TRBJ1-3; cdr3_nt: TGTGCCAGCAGCGTAGCTACGGGTTCTGGAAACACCATATATTTT; cdr3_aa: CASSVATGSGNTIYF
d_call: TRBD2; v_call: TRBV28; clone_size: .; j_call: TRBJ2-1; cdr3_nt: TGTGCCAGCAGTTTCTCTAGCGGGGGGGGATACAATGAGCAGTTCTTC; cdr3_aa: CASSFSSGGGYNEQFF
d_call: TRBD1; v_call: TRBV6-6; clone_size: .; j_call: TRBJ1-2; cdr3_nt: TGTGCCAGCAGCCAGGACAGGGGGCGCGTGGGATATGGCTACACCTTC; cdr3_aa: CASSQDRGRVGYGYTF
d_call: TRBD1; v_call: TRBV5-1; clone_size: .; j_call: TRBJ1-2; cdr3_nt: TGCGCCAGCAGCCCCGGGGACAGGGGGCGATGGGTAGATGGCTACACCTTC; cdr3_aa: CASSPGDRGRWVDGYTF
d_call: .; v_call: TRBV12-3/TRBV12-4; clone_size: .; j_call: TRBJ2-7; cdr3_nt: TGTGCCAGCAGTTCTAGAATCAGGGGCGAGCAGTACTTC; cdr3_aa: CASSSRIRGEQYF
d_call: .; v_call: TRBV19; clone_size: .; j_call: TRBJ1-5; cdr3_nt: TGTGCCAGTAGTGGAAACAGGGAGGGTCAGCCCCAGCATTTT; cdr3_aa: CASSGNREGQPQHF
d_call: TRBD1; v_call: TRBV18; clone_size: .; j_call: TRBJ1-3; cdr3_nt: TGTGCCAGCTCACCGCTTCCAGGGGGCGCGTCTGGAAACACCATATATTTT; cdr3_aa: CASSPLPGGASGNTIYF
d_call: .; v_call: TRBV4-3; clone_size: once; j_call: TRBJ2-4; cdr3_nt: TGCGCCAGCAGCCAAGATGGAAGACAGCTCCTAGCCAAAAACATTCAGTACTTC; cdr3_aa: CASSQDGRQLLAKNIQYF
d_call: TRBD1; v_call: TRBV6-4; clone_size: once; j_call: TRBJ1-2; cdr3_nt: TGTGCCAGCAGTCTGACAGGGGTCTATGGCTACACCTTC; cdr3_aa: CASSLTGVYGYTF
d_call: .; v_call: TRBV7-9; clone_size: .; j_call: TRBJ1-5; cdr3_nt: TGTGCCAGCAGCCGCGACCCGGGGTTGGAGCCCCAGCATTTT; cdr3_aa: CASSRDPGLEPQHF
d_call: .; v_call: TRBV7-2; clone_size: few; j_call: TRBJ1-5; cdr3_nt: TGTGCCAGCAGCTTGACGACAAATCAGCCCCAGCATTTT; cdr3_aa: CASSLTTNQPQHF
d_call: .; v_call: TRBV25-1; clone_size: .; j_call: TRBJ1-2; cdr3_nt: TGTGCCAGCAGCCTCGTAGGGAGCTATGGCTACACCTTC; cdr3_aa: CASSLVGSYGYTF